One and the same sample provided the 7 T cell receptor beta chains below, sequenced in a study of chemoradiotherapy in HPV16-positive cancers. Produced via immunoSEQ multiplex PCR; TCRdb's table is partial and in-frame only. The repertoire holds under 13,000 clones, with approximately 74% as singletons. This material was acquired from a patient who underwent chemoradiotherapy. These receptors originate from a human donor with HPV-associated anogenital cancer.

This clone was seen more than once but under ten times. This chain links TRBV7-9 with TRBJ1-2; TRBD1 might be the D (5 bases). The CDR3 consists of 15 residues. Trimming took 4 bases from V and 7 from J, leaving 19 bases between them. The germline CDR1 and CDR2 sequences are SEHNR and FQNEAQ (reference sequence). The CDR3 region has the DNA TGTGCCAGCAGCTCCACCGGGACTTACTCCTCTGGCTACACCTTC. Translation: CASSSTGTYSSGYTF.

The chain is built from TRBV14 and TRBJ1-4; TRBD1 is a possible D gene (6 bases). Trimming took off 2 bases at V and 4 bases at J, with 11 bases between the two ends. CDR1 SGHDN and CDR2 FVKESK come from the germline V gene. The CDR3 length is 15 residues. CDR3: CASSQNTGYNEKLFF. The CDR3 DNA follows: TGTGCCAGCAGCCAAAATACAGGGTATAATGAAAAACTGTTTTTT.

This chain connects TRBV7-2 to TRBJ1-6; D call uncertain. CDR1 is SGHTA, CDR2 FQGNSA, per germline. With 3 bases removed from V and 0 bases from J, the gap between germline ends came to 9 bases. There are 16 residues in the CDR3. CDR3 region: CASSFPAGSYNSPLHF. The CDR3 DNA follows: TGTGCCAGCAGCTTCCCCGCGGGCTCCTATAATTCACCCCTCCACTTT.

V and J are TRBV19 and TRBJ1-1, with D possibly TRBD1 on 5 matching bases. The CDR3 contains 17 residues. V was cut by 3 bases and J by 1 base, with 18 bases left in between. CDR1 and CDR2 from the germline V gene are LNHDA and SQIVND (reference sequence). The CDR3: CASSMVTGTLSNTEAFF. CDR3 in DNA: TGTGCCAGTAGTATGGTCACAGGCACCCTATCGAACACTGAAGCTTTCTTT.

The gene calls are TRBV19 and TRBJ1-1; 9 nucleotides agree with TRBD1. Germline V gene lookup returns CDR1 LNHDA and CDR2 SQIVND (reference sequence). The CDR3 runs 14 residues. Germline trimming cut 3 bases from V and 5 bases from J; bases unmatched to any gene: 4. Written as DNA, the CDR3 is TGTGCCAGTAGTATGACAGGGGGTATTACTGAAGCTTTCTTT. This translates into CASSMTGGITEAFF. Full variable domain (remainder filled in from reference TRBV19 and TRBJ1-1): DGGITQSPKYLFRKEGQNVTLSCEQNLNHDAMYWYRQDPGQGLRLIYYSQIVNDFQKGDIAEGYSVSREKKESFPLTVTSAQKNPTAFYLCASSMTGGITEAFFGQGTRLTVV.

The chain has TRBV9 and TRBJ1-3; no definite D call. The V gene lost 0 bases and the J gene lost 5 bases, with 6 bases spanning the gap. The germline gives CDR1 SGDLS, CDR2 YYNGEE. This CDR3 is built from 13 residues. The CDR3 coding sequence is TGTGCCAGCAGCGTAGACGTTAGAAACACCATATATTTT. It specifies CASSVDVRNTIYF.

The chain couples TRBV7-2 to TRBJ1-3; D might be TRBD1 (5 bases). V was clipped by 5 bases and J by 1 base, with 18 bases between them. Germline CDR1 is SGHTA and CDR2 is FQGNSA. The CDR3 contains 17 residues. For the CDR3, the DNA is TGTGCCAGCAGCCCCTTAAGAGTGGGGCTATCTGGAAACACCATATATTTT. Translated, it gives CASSPLRVGLSGNTIYF.